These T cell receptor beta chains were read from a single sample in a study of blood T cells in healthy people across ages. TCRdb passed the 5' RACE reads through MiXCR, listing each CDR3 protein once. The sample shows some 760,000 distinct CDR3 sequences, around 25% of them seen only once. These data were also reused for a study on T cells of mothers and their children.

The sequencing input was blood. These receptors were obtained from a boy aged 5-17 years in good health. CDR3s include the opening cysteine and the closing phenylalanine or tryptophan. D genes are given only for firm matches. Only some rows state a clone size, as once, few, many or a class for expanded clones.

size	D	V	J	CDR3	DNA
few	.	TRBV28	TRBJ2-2	CASSLDSEEITGELFF	TGTGCCAGCAGTTTGGACAGCGAGGAAATCACCGGGGAGCTGTTTTTT
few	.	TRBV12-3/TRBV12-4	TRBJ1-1	CASKEAYTEAFF	TGTGCCAGCAAGGAGGCTTACACTGAAGCTTTCTTT
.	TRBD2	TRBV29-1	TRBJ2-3	CSVERAGGWADTQYF	TGCAGCGTTGAACGGGCGGGAGGATGGGCAGATACGCAGTATTTT
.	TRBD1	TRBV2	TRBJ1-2	CASSFTGTGNRNGYTF	TGTGCCAGCAGTTTTACCGGGACAGGGAATCGGAATGGCTACACCTTC
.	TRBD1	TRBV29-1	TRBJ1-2	CSVEDRGPLDGYTF	TGCAGCGTTGAAGACAGGGGGCCTTTGGATGGCTACACCTTC
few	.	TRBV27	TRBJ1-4	CASSPPGSNEKLFF	TGTGCCAGCAGTCCGCCGGGATCTAATGAAAAACTGTTTTTT
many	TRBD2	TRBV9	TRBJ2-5	CASSGGGGETQYF	TGTGCCAGCAGCGGGGGCGGGGGAGAGACCCAGTACTTC
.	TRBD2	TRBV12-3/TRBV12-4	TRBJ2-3	CASSPRLAGVPDTQYF	TGTGCCAGCAGCCCCCGGCTAGCGGGAGTCCCAGATACGCAGTATTTT
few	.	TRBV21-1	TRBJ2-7	CASSKRRIYEQYF	TGTGCCAGCAGCAAACGCAGGATCTACGAGCAGTACTTC
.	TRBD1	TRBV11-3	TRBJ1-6	CASSPQRGLGSPLHF	TGTGCCAGCAGCCCCCAAAGGGGGCTCGGTTCACCCCTCCACTTT
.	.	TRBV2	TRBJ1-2	CASQSGEGYTF	TGTGCCAGCCAATCCGGGGAGGGCTACACCTTC
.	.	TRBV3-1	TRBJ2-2	CASSQEAGANTGELFF	TGTGCCAGCAGCCAAGAGGCCGGAGCGAACACCGGGGAGCTGTTTTTT
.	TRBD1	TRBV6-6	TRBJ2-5	CASNSRQGASETQYF	TGTGCCAGCAACTCCCGACAGGGGGCTTCAGAGACCCAGTACTTC
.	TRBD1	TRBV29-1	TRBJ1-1	CSAVTGGQVLEAFF	TGCAGCGCCGTGACAGGGGGCCAAGTTTTAGAAGCTTTCTTT
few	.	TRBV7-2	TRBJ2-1	CASSLGGVQFF	TGTGCCAGCAGCCTAGGGGGTGTGCAGTTCTTC
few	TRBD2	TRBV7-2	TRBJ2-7	CASSLSGTTYEQYF	TGTGCCAGCAGCTTATCTGGGACTACCTACGAGCAGTACTTC
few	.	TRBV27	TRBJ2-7	CASSLSATYEQYF	TGTGCCAGCAGTTTAAGTGCCACCTACGAGCAGTACTTC
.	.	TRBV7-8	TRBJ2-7	CASSSVGGSYEQYF	TGTGCCAGCAGCTCTGTGGGAGGATCCTACGAGCAGTACTTC
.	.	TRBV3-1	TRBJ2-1	CASSRTRRMGYNEQFF	TGTGCCAGCAGCCGGACTCGGCGGATGGGGTACAATGAGCAGTTCTTC
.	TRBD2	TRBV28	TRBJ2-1	CASSFSYGGSNYNEQFF	TGTGCCAGCAGTTTCTCATATGGCGGGAGTAACTACAATGAGCAGTTCTTC
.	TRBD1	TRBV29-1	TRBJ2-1	CSVDSTGTYNEQFF	TGCAGCGTTGATTCGACAGGGACCTACAATGAGCAGTTCTTC
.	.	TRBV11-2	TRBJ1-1	CASSLESFEAFF	TGTGCCAGCAGCTTAGAGTCCTTTGAAGCTTTCTTT
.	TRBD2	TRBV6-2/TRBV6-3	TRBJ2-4	CASSYSNLAGKNIQYF	TGTGCCAGCAGTTACTCGAACCTAGCGGGGAAAAACATTCAGTACTTC
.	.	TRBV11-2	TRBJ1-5	CASSFVVSGGAGYSNQPQHF	TGTGCCAGCAGCTTCGTGGTTTCGGGGGGCGCCGGTTATAGCAATCAGCCCCAGCATTTT
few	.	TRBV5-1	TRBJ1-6	CASSRAEGADSPLHF	TGCGCCAGCAGCCGGGCGGAAGGGGCAGATTCACCCCTCCACTTT
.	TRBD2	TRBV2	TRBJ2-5	CASSELGGVETQYF	TGTGCCAGCAGTGAATTGGGGGGGGTAGAGACCCAGTACTTC
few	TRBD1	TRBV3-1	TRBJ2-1	CASSLAPGQGGHNEQFF	TGCGCCAGCAGCCTCGCACCGGGACAGGGGGGCCACAATGAGCAGTTCTTC
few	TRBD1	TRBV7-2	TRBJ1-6	CASEGDSYSPLHF	TGTGCCAGCGAGGGGGACAGTTATTCACCCCTCCACTTT
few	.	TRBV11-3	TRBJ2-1	CASSEARDPRPMQFF	TGTGCCAGCAGCGAAGCCCGGGACCCCCGGCCCATGCAGTTCTTC
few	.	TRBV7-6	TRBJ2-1	CASSLVAESYNEQFF	TGTGCCAGCAGCTTAGTAGCAGAGTCCTACAATGAGCAGTTCTTC
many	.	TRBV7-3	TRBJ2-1	CASSRGGDYNEQFF	TGTGCCAGCAGTCGCGGCGGAGACTACAATGAGCAGTTCTTC